This TCR beta chain emerged from a study of OX40 agonist ivuxolimab in advanced cancers. Across the study: Under the entry rules, prior anti-PD-1, anti-PD-L1 or anti-CTLA-4 therapy was allowed, and around 36% had some. Findings and caveats of the study: CD4+ and CD8+ T cells in blood underwent clonal expansion by week 6 at 0.1 to 3.0 mg/kg.

Measured with immunoSEQ multiplex PCR; TCRdb has only the in-frame clones, and not every one. The sample contains more than 15,000 clones, approximately 87% of which appear only once. Germline CDR1 is LNHDA and CDR2 is SQIVND (reference sequence). V lost 4 bases, J lost 2 bases, and 3 bases stayed unmatched. The CDR3 covers 14 residues. Relative to its sample, this clone is medium-sized. Antigen: not known. The material sequenced was CD4+ or CD8+ T cells sorted from blood, taken in a trial of the OX40 agonist ivuxolimab. The chain links TRBV19 to TRBJ2-7, with 9 nucleotides matching TRBD1. This TCR was sampled from an adult with an advanced solid tumor such as melanoma, head and neck, liver or kidney cancer. CDR3 coding DNA: TGTGCCAGTAGTAACAGGGGGCGCACCTACGAGCAGTACTTC. Amino acid sequence: CASSNRGRTYEQYF.